This TCR beta chain was profiled in a study of patients and donors after allogeneic stem cell transplantation (dated by TCRdb to the early 2020s). The library was made by RT-PCR. Instrument on record: NextSeq 550. In TCRdb, the public reads were trimmed at Q25 with fastp and aligned with MiXCR, with productive beta chains retained. When rows share a CDR3 protein, they turn into one entry using the most common DNA and genes. Here the sample has 9,000 to 15,000 distinct CDR3 sequences; 20% to 25% occur a single time. The top ten clones comprise 51% of the sample. The CDR3 goes from the cysteine to the phenylalanine over 13 residues. This entry keeps only the CDR3 DNA: 39 bases, framed from base 1. Per the germline V gene, SGHRS is the CDR1 and YFSETQ is the CDR2. Points on this clonotype: Which antigen it targets is not known. One end of the junction varies from germline; a read error may be responsible.

The sequence derives from a human donor who was either an allogeneic HSCT recipient or a stem cell or donor lymphocyte infusion donor (not recorded which). It is not recorded whose cells these are; they may come from a transplant donor. Sequencing input: blood, either unsorted or a sorted T cell fraction (not recorded which). The chain employs TRBV5-1 and TRBJ1-4, with no D gene named confidently. At the DNA level, the sequence is TGCGCCAGCAGCTTGAGGGAGTACGAAAAACTTTTTTTT. Its protein is CASSLREYEKLFF.